Below are 29 T cell receptor beta chains sequenced from a single sample in a study of blood T cell repertoires in COVID-19. The data were produced by immunoSEQ multiplex PCR, yet TCRdb's version contains in-frame clones alone and is incomplete. The sample lists approximately 250,000 clones; 85% to 90% were seen once. Sequencing was performed on peripheral blood. The receptor source for this set is a woman aged 60-75 years with COVID-19, enrolled during active disease.

Only a few counts were recorded for this clone. The V and J genes are TRBV28 and TRBJ1-1; 7 bases match TRBD1. Germline CDR1 is MDHEN and CDR2 is SYDVKM. CDR3 length equals 14 residues. V shed 0 bases and J 4 bases; nucleotides not matched to a gene: 2. The CDR3 spells CASSLWAGGTEAFF. The CDR3 DNA reads TGTGCCAGCAGTTTATGGGCAGGGGGCACTGAAGCTTTCTTT.

The chain combines TRBV5-6 with TRBJ1-3; a weak D match, TRBD1 (6 bases). There are 15 residues in the CDR3. Germline V gene lookup returns CDR1 SGHDT and CDR2 YYEEEE. V was pared by 1 base and J by 0 bases, with 8 bases between. In DNA form, the CDR3 reads TGTGCCAGCAGCTTGACAGGGTTCTCTGGAAACACCATATATTTT. Translated: CASSLTGFSGNTIYF. The whole variable domain, remainder taken from reference TRBV5-6 and TRBJ1-3, is DAGVTQSPTHLIKTRGQQVTLRCSPKSGHDTVSWYQQALGQGPQFIFQYYEEEERQRGNFPDRFSGHQFPNYSSELNVNALLLGDSALYLCASSLTGFSGNTIYFGEGSWLTVV.

The rearrangement links TRBV5-1 to TRBJ2-1; 11 positions match TRBD2. Germline trimming cut 4 bases from V and 6 bases from J; bases unmatched to any gene: 15. The CDR3 runs 18 residues. Per germline, CDR1 SGHRS and CDR2 YFSETQ. CDR3 residues: CASSGWTSGPKGVNEQFF. CDR3 nucleotide sequence: TGCGCCAGCAGCGGGTGGACTAGCGGGCCTAAGGGCGTCAATGAGCAGTTCTTC.

The chain joins TRBV9 to TRBJ2-1; TRBD2 agrees at 15 bases. Germline V gene sequence: CDR1 SGDLS, CDR2 YYNGEE. This CDR3 spans 17 amino acids. Trimming cost V 4 bases and J 8 bases; bases outside gene matches: 10. The CDR3, as DNA: TGTGCCAGCAGCCCACGGACTAGCGGGAGGGCCGGGGATGAGCAGTTCTTC. Protein: CASSPRTSGRAGDEQFF.

This clone was detected only once. This rearrangement joins TRBV6-5 to TRBJ2-7; TRBD1 matches at 9 bases. The junction had 12 bases not matched to a gene; V was cut back by 8 bases and J by 7 bases. Germline V lookup: CDR1 MNHEY, CDR2 SVGAGI. This CDR3 region has 14 residues. In nucleotides, the CDR3 is TGTGCCAGCGGATGGGACAGGGAGTCCGGGGAGCAGTACTTC. Translation gives CASGWDRESGEQYF.

The CDR3 region is CASSLSGGGRETQYF. CDR3 DNA: TGCGCCAGCAGCTTGTCGGGAGGAGGGAGAGAGACCCAGTACTTC. The chain recombines TRBV5-1 with TRBJ2-5; TRBD2 matches 7 bases. Germline-derived CDR1 and CDR2 are SGHRS and YFSETQ. The J segment lost 4 bases and the V segment lost 1 base, leaving 7 bases of the junction unmatched. The CDR3 extends over 15 amino acids.

The rearrangement uses TRBV6-5 and TRBJ2-6; D remains unclear. CDR3 size: 14 residues. V lost 6 bases and J 2 bases, leaving 8 bases between the germline ends. CDR1 MNHEY and CDR2 SVGAGI come from the germline V gene. This CDR3 is CASRRPTGANVLTF. The CDR3 DNA follows: TGTGCCAGCAGGCGCCCCACTGGGGCCAACGTCCTGACTTTC.

The chain couples TRBV7-9 to TRBJ2-1, with 8 positions matching TRBD2. Germline loops: CDR1 SEHNR, CDR2 FQNEAQ (reference sequence). V lost 5 bases, J lost 1 base, and 4 bases stayed unmatched. The length of the CDR3 is 15 residues. The DNA of the CDR3 is TGTGCCAGCAGCCCCGGGGGGGCGTCCTACAATGAGCAGTTCTTC. This translates into CASSPGGASYNEQFF. The whole variable domain, remainder taken from reference TRBV7-9 and TRBJ2-1, is DTGVSQNPRHKITKRGQNVTFRCDPISEHNRLYWYRQTLGQGPEFLTYFQNEAQLEKSRLLSDRFSAERPKGSFSTLEIQRTEQGDSAMYLCASSPGGASYNEQFFGPGTRLTVL.

The chain carries TRBV4-1 and TRBJ2-7, with 7 bases lining up with TRBD2. After removal of 3 bases from V and 4 bases from J, the junction contained 6 bases not matched to a gene. The CDR3 has 14 residues. CDR1 and CDR2 from the germline V gene are MGHRA and YSYEKL. CDR3 sequence: CASSQKYSGYEQYF. DNA for the CDR3: TGCGCCAGCAGCCAGAAATATAGCGGGTACGAGCAGTACTTC.

In regard to this clone: This sample includes further DNA sequences coding for the same CDR3. J is TRBJ1-6 and V is TRBV30; 8 bases are shared with TRBD1. This CDR3 has 13 amino acids. Trimming took 3 bases from V and 7 from J; bases not matched to a gene: 2. CDR1 GTSNPN and CDR2 SVGIG come from the germline V gene (reference sequence). CDR3 DNA sequence: TGTGCCTGGAGCAGACAGGGGAATTCACCCCTCCACTTT. It is translated as CAWSRQGNSPLHF.

This sequence joins TRBV19 and TRBJ2-2, with D possibly TRBD1 on 6 matching bases. Per the germline V gene, CDR1 is LNHDA and CDR2 is SQIVND (reference sequence). CDR3 length equals 14 residues. V lost 5 bases, J lost 15 bases, and 22 bases lay in between. The CDR3 sequence: CASSVTGLAQGMFF. The DNA of the CDR3 is TGTGCCAGTAGTGTGACAGGTCTCGCCCAGGGGATGTTTTTT.

The gene calls are TRBV27 and TRBJ1-4; perhaps TRBD1 as D (6 bases). This CDR3 contains 17 residues. CDR1 MNHEY and CDR2 SMNVEV come from the germline V gene (reference sequence). The V and J ends lost 6 bases and 8 bases respectively, with 25 bases between them. CDR3 sequence reads: CASSSSRRQEAGEKLFF. CDR3 DNA sequence: TGTGCCAGCAGCTCCTCGAGGCGACAGGAAGCAGGGGAAAAACTGTTTTTT.

J is TRBJ2-3 and V is TRBV19; 10 bases align to TRBD2. After removal of 5 bases from V and 5 bases from J, the junction contained 16 bases not matched to a gene. Per the germline V gene, CDR1 is LNHDA and CDR2 is SQIVND (reference sequence). The CDR3 contains 18 residues. The CDR3 sequence is CASSFRLAGDPRLDTQYF. CDR3 sequence (DNA): TGTGCCAGTAGTTTTCGGCTAGCGGGAGACCCGAGGTTAGATACGCAGTATTTT.

V gene TRBV19 combines with J gene TRBJ2-7, with D perhaps matching TRBD2 (6 bases). Trimming pared 3 bases from V and 3 bases from J, leaving 15 bases between. Germline CDR1 reads LNHDA; CDR2 reads SQIVND (reference sequence). The CDR3 loop spans 15 amino acids. CDR3 nucleotides: TGTGCCAGTAGTATTCCAGGAAAGGGAGGCTACGAGCAGTACTTC. It specifies CASSIPGKGGYEQYF.

This clone was seen once. This chain uses TRBV18 with TRBJ2-7; D is uncertain. The CDR3 runs to 13 residues. CDR1 and CDR2 (germline): KGHSH, LQKENI. Trimming took 2 bases from V and 4 from J, leaving 9 bases between them. For the CDR3, the DNA is TGTGCCAGCTCACCATCCCCCACATACGAGCAGTACTTC. Protein: CASSPSPTYEQYF.

The genes are TRBV6-5 and TRBJ2-4; 7 nucleotides align to TRBD1. From germline, CDR1 is MNHEY and CDR2 SVGAGI. The CDR3 length is 16 residues. Trimming at V came to 4 bases and at J to 1 base, leaving 7 bases not matched to a gene. CDR3 coding DNA: TGTGCCAGCAGTTCATTCGACAGGGAGGCCAAAAACATTCAGTACTTC. This codes for CASSSFDREAKNIQYF.

This chain links TRBV14 with TRBJ2-3; 7 positions match TRBD2. The junction had 13 bases not matched to a gene; V was cut back by 10 bases and J by 3 bases. The CDR3 is 15 amino acids. Germline-derived CDR1 and CDR2 are SGHDN and FVKESK. CDR3 DNA: TGTGCCACCTCCGGGATTAGCGGGCCTACAGATACGCAGTATTTT. Translated, it gives CATSGISGPTDTQYF. Full variable domain (remainder filled in from reference TRBV14 and TRBJ2-3): EAGVTQFPSHSVIEKGQTVTLRCDPISGHDNLYWYRRVMGKEIKFLLHFVKESKQDESGMPNNRFLAERTGGTYSTLKVQPAELEDSGVYFCATSGISGPTDTQYFGPGTRLTVL.

The chain employs TRBV19 and TRBJ2-6, with TRBD1 as a possible D gene (5 bases). The V end lost 5 bases, the J end lost 0 bases, and 11 bases lay between the germline ends. CDR3 length: 16 residues. Looked up from germline, CDR1 is LNHDA and CDR2 is SQIVND (reference sequence). The CDR3 reads CASSFGHSSGANVLTF. CDR3 nucleotide sequence: TGTGCCAGTAGTTTCGGACACTCCTCTGGGGCCAACGTCCTGACTTTC.

This clone was seen once. The chain carries TRBV5-1 and TRBJ2-5, with TRBD2 identical over 14 bases. V shed 0 bases, J shed 3 bases, and the junction held 1 base outside the gene matches. The CDR3 loop spans 16 amino acids. The germline V gene has CDR1 SGHRS and CDR2 YFSETQ. The CDR3 bases are TGCGCCAGCAGCTTGGCGGGACTAGCGGGAGAAGAGACCCAGTACTTC. Translation: CASSLAGLAGEETQYF. The full variable domain, in which reference TRBV5-1 and TRBJ2-5 provide the parts outside the CDR3, is KAGVTQTPRYLIKTRGQQVTLSCSPISGHRSVSWYQQTPGQGLQFLFEYFSETQRNKGNFPGRFSGRQFSNSRSEMNVSTLELGDSALYLCASSLAGLAGEETQYFGPGTRLLVL.

The chain joins TRBV19 to TRBJ2-1; TRBD2 matches 9 bases. Trimming at V came to 2 bases and at J to 2 bases, leaving 1 base not matched to a gene. The CDR3 runs 15 residues. Germline CDR1 and CDR2: LNHDA and SQIVND (reference sequence). The CDR3: CASSIPSGTYNEQFF. For the CDR3, the DNA is TGTGCCAGTAGTATACCTAGCGGGACCTACAATGAGCAGTTCTTC.

The rearrangement links TRBV27 to TRBJ2-2; 7 positions match TRBD2. The CDR3 runs 15 residues. The germline V gene has CDR1 MNHEY and CDR2 SMNVEV (reference sequence). V shed 4 bases, J shed 4 bases, and the junction held 6 bases outside the gene matches. The CDR3 DNA is TGTGCCAGCAGTTGGGGAGGGCCGGGCACCGGGGAGCTGTTTTTT. Translating it yields CASSWGGPGTGELFF.

This clone was counted a few times. The V gene is TRBV14, the J gene TRBJ2-7; D perhaps matches TRBD1 (6 bases). Trimming removed 4 bases at V and 5 bases at J, with 15 bases between. This CDR3 comprises 14 residues. Germline CDR1 and CDR2: SGHDN and FVKESK. CDR3 residues: CASSPLDRFNEQYF. As DNA, the CDR3 is TGTGCCAGCAGCCCCCTCGACAGGTTCAACGAGCAGTACTTC.

This chain joins TRBV3-1 (or the pseudogene TRBV3-2) and TRBJ2-7; TRBD2 matches at 14 bases. Germline V CDR1 and CDR2: LGHDT, YNNKEL (reference sequence). V shed 4 bases and J 5 bases; nucleotides not matched to a gene: 4. The CDR3 spans 15 residues. Here the CDR3 reads CASSPGLAGGHEQYF. DNA of the CDR3: TGTGCCAGCAGCCCTGGACTAGCGGGGGGCCACGAGCAGTACTTC.

The chain couples TRBV6-2 or TRBV6-3 to TRBJ2-7, with TRBD2 matching over 13 bases. J lost 0 bases, V lost 2 bases, and 10 bases had no gene match. This CDR3 has 19 residues. The germline CDR1 and CDR2 sequences are MNHEY and SVGEGT. CDR3 sequence: CASSYRTSGSEVGSYEQYF. The CDR3 DNA is TGTGCCAGCAGTTACCGGACTAGCGGGAGTGAGGTCGGCTCCTACGAGCAGTACTTC.

The chain links TRBV5-4 to TRBJ2-2; D might be TRBD1 (6 bases). The CDR3 spans 15 residues. Germline V gives CDR1 SGHNT, CDR2 YYREEE (reference sequence). V was clipped by 3 bases and J by 0 bases, with 9 bases between them. The CDR3 DNA reads TGTGCCAGCAGCTCGAACAGGGCGAACACCGGGGAGCTGTTTTTT. It is translated as CASSSNRANTGELFF.

The chain joins TRBV12-3 or TRBV12-4 to TRBJ1-4, with D unresolved. Trimming cost V 6 bases and J 8 bases, with 13 bases left between them. This CDR3 region has 13 residues. In nucleotides, the CDR3 is TGTGCCAGCAGGTGGGAGAGGAAGGAAAAACTGTTTTTT. This gives the protein CASRWERKEKLFF.

V is TRBV7-3 and J is TRBJ2-4; 7 bases fit TRBD2. The ends lost 5 bases at V and 1 base at J; junction bases unmatched: 2. This CDR3 comprises 14 residues. Germline CDR1 is SGHTA and CDR2 is FQGTGA. The CDR3: CASSHSGAKNIQYF. Written as DNA, the CDR3 is TGTGCCAGCAGCCATAGCGGGGCCAAAAACATTCAGTACTTC.

CDR3 sequence reads: CASSLDRQRSPLHF. The CDR3 DNA sequence: TGTGCCAGCAGCCTCGACAGGCAACGGTCACCCCTCCACTTT. This chain joins TRBV11-2 and TRBJ1-6; perhaps TRBD1 as D (6 bases). V lost 5 bases and J lost 10, with 15 bases in between. Germline lookup yields CDR1 SGHAT and CDR2 FQNNGV. The CDR3 loop spans 14 amino acids. Complete variable domain (other parts from reference TRBV11-2 and TRBJ1-6): EAGVAQSPRYKIIEKRQSVAFWCNPISGHATLYWYQQILGQGPKLLIQFQNNGVVDDSQLPKDRFSAERLKGVDSTLKIQPAKLEDSAVYLCASSLDRQRSPLHFGNGTRLTVT.

The chain has TRBV15 and TRBJ2-1; the D gene is possibly TRBD1 (6 bases). This CDR3 is 13 amino acids long. The ends were cut back, 4 bases at V and 10 bases at J, with 14 bases in the middle. Germline V lookup: CDR1 LNHNV, CDR2 YYDKDF (reference sequence). CDR3 loop: CATSNRARGEQFF. CDR3 nucleotide sequence: TGTGCCACCAGCAACAGAGCGAGGGGGGAGCAGTTCTTC.